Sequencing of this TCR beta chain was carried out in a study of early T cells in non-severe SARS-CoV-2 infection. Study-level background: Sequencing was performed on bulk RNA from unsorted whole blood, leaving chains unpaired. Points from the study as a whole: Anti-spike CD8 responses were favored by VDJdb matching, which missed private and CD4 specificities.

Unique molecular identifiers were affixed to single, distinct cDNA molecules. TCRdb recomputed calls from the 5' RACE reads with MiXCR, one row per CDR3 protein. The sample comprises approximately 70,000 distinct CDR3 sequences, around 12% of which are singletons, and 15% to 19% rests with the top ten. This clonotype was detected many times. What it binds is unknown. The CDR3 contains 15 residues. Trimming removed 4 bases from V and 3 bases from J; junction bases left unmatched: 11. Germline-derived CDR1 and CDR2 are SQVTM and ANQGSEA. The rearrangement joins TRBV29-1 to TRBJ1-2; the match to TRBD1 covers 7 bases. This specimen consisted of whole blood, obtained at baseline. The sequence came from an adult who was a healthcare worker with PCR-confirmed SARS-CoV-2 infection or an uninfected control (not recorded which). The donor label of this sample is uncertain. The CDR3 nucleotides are TGCAGCGTTGTTATCCAGGGGGGCCGTGACTATGGCTACACCTTC. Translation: CSVVIQGGRDYGYTF.